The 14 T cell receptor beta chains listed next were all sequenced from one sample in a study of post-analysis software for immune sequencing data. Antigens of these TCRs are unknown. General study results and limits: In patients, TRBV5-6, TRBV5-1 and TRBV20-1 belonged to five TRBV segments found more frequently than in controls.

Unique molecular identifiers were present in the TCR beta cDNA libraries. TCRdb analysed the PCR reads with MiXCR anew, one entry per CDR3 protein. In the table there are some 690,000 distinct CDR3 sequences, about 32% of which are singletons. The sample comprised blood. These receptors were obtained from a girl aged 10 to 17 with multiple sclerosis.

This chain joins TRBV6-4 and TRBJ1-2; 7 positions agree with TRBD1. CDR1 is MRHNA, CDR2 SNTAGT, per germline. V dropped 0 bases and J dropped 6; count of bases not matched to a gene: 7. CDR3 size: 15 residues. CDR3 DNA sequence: TGTGCCAGCAGTGACTCAGGGGGCGCTTTTGATGGCTACACCTTC. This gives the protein CASSDSGGAFDGYTF.

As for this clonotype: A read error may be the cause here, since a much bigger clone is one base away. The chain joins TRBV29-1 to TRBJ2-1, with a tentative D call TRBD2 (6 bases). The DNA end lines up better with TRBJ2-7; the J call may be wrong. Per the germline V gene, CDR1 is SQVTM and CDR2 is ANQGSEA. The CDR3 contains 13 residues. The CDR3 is CSVVAEPYNEQYF. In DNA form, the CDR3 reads TGCAGCGTTGTAGCGGAACCCTACAATGAGCAGTACTTC.

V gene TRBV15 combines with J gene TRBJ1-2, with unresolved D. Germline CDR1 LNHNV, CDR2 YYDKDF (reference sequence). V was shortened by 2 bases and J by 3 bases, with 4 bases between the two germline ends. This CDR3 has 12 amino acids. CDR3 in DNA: TGTGCCACCAGCAGACAATACTATGGCTACACCTTC. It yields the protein CATSRQYYGYTF.

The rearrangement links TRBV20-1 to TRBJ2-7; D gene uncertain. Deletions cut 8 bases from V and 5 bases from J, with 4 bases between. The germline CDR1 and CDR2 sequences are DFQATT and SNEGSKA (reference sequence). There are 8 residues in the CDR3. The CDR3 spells CSSDEQYF. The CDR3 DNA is TGCAGTTCGGACGAGCAGTACTTC.

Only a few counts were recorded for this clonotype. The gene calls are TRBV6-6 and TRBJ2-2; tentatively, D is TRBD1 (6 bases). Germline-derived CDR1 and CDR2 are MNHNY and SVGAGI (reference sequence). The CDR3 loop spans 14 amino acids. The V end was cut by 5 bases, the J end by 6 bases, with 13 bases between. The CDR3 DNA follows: TGTGCCAGCAGTCCTCAGGGGTTTTCCGGGGAGCTGTTTTTT. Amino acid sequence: CASSPQGFSGELFF.

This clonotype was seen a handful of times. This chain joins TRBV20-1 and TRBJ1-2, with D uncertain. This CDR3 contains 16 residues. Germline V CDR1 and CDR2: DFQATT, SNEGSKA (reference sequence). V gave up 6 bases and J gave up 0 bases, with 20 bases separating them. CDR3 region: CSAQPPGWDTNYGYTF. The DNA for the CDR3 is TGCAGTGCCCAACCTCCGGGATGGGATACTAACTATGGCTACACCTTC.

CDR3 DNA sequence: TGTGCCAGCAGCCGCACCGGGACTAGCGATAGTGAGCAGTTCTTC. Translated: CASSRTGTSDSEQFF. The gene calls are TRBV4-2 and TRBJ2-1, with 10 bases aligning to TRBD2. Losses at the gene ends were 4 bases for V and 9 bases for J; bases not matched to a gene: 9. Germline lookup yields CDR1 LGHNA and CDR2 YNFKEQ. CDR3 length: 15 residues.

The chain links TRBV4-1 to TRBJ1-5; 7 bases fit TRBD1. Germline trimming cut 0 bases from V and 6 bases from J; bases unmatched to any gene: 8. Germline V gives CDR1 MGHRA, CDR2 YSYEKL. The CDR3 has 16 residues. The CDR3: CASSQDVGQVRQPQHF. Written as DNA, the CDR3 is TGCGCCAGCAGCCAAGACGTCGGACAGGTCCGTCAGCCCCAGCATTTT.

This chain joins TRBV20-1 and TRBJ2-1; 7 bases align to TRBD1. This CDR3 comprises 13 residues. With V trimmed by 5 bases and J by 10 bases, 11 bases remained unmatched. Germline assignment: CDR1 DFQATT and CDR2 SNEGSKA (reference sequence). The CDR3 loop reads CSAVGTADLEQFF. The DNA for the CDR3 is TGCAGTGCTGTCGGGACAGCTGATCTCGAGCAGTTCTTC.

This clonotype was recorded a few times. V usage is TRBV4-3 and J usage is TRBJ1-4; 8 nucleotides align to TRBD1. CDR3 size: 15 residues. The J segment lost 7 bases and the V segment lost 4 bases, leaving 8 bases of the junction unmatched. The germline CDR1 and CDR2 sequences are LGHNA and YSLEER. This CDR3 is CASSLAGTGPEKLFF. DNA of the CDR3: TGCGCCAGCAGCCTGGCCGGGACAGGCCCTGAAAAACTGTTTTTT.

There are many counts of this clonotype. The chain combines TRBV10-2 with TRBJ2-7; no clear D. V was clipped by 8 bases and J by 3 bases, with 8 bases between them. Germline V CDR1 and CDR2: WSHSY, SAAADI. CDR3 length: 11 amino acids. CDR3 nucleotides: TGCGCCAGCGCGCCGGACTACGAGCAGTACTTC. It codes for CASAPDYEQYF.

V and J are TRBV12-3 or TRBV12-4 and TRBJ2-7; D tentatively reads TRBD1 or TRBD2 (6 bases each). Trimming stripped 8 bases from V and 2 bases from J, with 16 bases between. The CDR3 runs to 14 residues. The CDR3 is CASGSIGGPYEQYF. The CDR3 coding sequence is TGTGCCAGCGGTAGTATCGGGGGCCCCTACGAGCAGTACTTC.

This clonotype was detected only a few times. In DNA form, the CDR3 reads TGTGCCAGCAGCCCCAGCGGCCTACACTACGAGCAGTACTTC. Translation: CASSPSGLHYEQYF. The chain links TRBV5-6 to TRBJ2-7, with a possible D match to TRBD2 (5 bases). V was shortened by 4 bases and J by 3 bases, with 14 bases between the two germline ends. This CDR3 is 14 amino acids long. The germline CDR1 and CDR2 sequences are SGHDT and YYEEEE.

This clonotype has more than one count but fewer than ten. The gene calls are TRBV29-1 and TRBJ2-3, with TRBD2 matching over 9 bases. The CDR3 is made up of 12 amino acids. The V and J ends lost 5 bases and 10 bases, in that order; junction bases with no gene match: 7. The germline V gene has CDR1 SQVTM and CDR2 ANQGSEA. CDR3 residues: CSVLAGGPAQYF. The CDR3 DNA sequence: TGCAGCGTTCTGGCGGGAGGGCCCGCGCAGTATTTT.